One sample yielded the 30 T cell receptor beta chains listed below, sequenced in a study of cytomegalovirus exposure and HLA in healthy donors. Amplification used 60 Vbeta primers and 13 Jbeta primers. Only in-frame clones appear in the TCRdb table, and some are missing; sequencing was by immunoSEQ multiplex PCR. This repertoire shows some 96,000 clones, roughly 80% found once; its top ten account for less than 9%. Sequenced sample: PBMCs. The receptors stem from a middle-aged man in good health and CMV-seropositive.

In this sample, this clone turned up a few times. The CDR3 is CASSSLSRGGGYEQYF. For the CDR3, the DNA is TGTGCCAGCAGTTCCCTCTCCCGCGGGGGGGGCTACGAGCAGTACTTC. V usage is TRBV27 and J usage is TRBJ2-7, with 9 bases lining up with TRBD2. CDR1 and CDR2 (germline): MNHEY, SMNVEV (reference sequence). V lost 4 bases to trimming and J lost 3 bases; unmatched junction nucleotides: 10. The CDR3 spans 16 residues.

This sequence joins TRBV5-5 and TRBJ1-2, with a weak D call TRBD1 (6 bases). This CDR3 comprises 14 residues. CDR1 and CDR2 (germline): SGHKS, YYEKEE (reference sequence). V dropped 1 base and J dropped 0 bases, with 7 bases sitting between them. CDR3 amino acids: CASSLQGPNYGYTF. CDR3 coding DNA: TGTGCCAGCAGCTTGCAGGGGCCTAACTATGGCTACACCTTC. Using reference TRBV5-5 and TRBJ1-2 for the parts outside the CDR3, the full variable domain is DAGVTQSPTHLIKTRGQQVTLRCSPISGHKSVSWYQQVLGQGPQFIFQYYEKEERGRGNFPDRFSARQFPNYSSELNVNALLLGDSALYLCASSLQGPNYGYTFGSGTRLTVV.

The CDR3 coding sequence is TGTGCCAGCAGCTTAATGGGGCAGAACACTGAAGCTTTCTTT. Translating it yields CASSLMGQNTEAFF. J is TRBJ1-1 and V is TRBV7-9; a possible D gene is TRBD1 (5 bases). V was trimmed by 2 bases and J by 1 base, leaving 8 bases between them. Germline V gene sequence: CDR1 SEHNR, CDR2 FQNEAQ (reference sequence). The CDR3 is 14 residues long. Supplemented by reference TRBV7-9 and TRBJ1-1, the full variable domain reads DTGVSQNPRHKITKRGQNVTFRCDPISEHNRLYWYRQTLGQGPEFLTYFQNEAQLEKSRLLSDRFSAERPKGSFSTLEIQRTEQGDSAMYLCASSLMGQNTEAFFGQGTRLTVV.

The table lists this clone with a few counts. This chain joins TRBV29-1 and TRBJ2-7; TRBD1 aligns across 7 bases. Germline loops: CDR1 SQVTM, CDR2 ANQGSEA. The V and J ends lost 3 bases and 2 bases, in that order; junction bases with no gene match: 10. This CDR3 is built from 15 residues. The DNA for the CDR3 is TGCAGCGTTGATAACCCCGACAGGGCCCCCTACGAGCAGTACTTC. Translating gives CSVDNPDRAPYEQYF.

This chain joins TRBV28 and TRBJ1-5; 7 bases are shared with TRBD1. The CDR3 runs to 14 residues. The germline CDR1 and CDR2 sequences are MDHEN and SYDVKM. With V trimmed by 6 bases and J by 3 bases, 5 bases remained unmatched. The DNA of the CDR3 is TGTGCCAGCAGGGAGGGACAGACCAATCAGCCCCAGCATTTT. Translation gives CASREGQTNQPQHF.

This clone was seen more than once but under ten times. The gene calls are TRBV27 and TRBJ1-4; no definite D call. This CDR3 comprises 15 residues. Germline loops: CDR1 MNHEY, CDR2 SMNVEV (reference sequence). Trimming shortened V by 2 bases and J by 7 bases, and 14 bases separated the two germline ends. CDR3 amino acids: CASSLGGNPGEKLFF. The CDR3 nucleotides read TGTGCCAGCAGTTTAGGTGGTAATCCGGGTGAAAAACTGTTTTTT.

This CDR3 reads CASSQEGLAGEETQYF. The CDR3 DNA sequence: TGCGCCAGCAGCCAAGAGGGACTAGCGGGGGAAGAGACCCAGTACTTC. The chain combines TRBV4-1 with TRBJ2-5, with TRBD2 matching over 14 bases. The germline CDR1 and CDR2 sequences are MGHRA and YSYEKL. The trim removed 0 bases at V and 3 bases at J, leaving 0 bases unmatched. This CDR3 has 16 residues.

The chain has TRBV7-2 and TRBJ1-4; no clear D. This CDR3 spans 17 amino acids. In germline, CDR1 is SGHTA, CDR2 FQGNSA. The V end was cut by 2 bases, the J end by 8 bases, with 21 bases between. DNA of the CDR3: TGTGCCAGCAGCTTATCCAGAGGCGTAAGCGCCCCAGAAAAACTGTTTTTT. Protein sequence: CASSLSRGVSAPEKLFF.

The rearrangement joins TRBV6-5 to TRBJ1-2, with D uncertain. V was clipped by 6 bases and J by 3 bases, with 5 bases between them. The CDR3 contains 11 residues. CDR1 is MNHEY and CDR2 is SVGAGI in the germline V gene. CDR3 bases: TGTGCCAGCAGCGACTACTATGGCTACACCTTC. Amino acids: CASSDYYGYTF.

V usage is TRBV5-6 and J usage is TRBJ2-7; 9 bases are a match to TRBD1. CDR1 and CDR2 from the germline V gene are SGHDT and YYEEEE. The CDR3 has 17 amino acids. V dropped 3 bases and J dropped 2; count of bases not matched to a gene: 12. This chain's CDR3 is CASSSIGRDRVPYEQYF. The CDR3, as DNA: TGTGCCAGCAGCTCCATTGGCCGGGACAGGGTGCCCTACGAGCAGTACTTC. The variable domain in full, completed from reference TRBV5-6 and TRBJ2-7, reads DAGVTQSPTHLIKTRGQQVTLRCSPKSGHDTVSWYQQALGQGPQFIFQYYEEEERQRGNFPDRFSGHQFPNYSSELNVNALLLGDSALYLCASSSIGRDRVPYEQYFGPGTRLTVT.

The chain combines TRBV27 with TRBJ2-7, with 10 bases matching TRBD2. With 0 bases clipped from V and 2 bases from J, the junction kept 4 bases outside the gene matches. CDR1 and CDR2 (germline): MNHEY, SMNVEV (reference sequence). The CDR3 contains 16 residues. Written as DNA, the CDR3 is TGTGCCAGCAGTTTATCGGTTCTAGCGGGAGCCTACGAGCAGTACTTC. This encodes CASSLSVLAGAYEQYF.

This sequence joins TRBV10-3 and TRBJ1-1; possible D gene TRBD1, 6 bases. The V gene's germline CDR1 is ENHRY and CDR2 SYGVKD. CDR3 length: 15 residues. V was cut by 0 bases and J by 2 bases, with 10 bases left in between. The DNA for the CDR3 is TGTGCCATCAGTGAGTCAAGGGGGAGAAACACTGAAGCTTTCTTT. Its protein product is CAISESRGRNTEAFF.

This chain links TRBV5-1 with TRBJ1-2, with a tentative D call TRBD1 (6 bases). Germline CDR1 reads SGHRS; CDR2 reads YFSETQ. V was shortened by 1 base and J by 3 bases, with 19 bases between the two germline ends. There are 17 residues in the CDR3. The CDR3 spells CASSLMTGYEAHYGYTF. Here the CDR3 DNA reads TGCGCCAGCAGCTTGATGACAGGCTATGAGGCACACTATGGCTACACCTTC.

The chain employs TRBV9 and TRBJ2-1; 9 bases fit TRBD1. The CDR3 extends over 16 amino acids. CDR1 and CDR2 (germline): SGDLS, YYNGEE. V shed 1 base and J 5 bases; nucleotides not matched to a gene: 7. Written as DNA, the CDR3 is TGTGCCAGCAGCGTACGTCTGACAGGGGGAAACAATGAGCAGTTCTTC. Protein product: CASSVRLTGGNNEQFF.

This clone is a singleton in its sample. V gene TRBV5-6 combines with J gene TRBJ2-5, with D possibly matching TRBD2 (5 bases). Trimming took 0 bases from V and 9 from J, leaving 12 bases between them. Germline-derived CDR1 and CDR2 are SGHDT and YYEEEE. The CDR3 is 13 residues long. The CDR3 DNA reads TGTGCCAGCAGCTTGGGGCGCGCCGGGGCCCAGTACTTC. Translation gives CASSLGRAGAQYF.

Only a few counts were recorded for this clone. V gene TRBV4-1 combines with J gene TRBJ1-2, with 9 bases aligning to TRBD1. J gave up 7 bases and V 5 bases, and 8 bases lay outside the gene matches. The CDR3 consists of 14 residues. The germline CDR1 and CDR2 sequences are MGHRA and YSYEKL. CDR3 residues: CASSSTGGASGYTF. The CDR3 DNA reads TGCGCCAGCAGCTCAACAGGGGGCGCTTCTGGCTACACCTTC.

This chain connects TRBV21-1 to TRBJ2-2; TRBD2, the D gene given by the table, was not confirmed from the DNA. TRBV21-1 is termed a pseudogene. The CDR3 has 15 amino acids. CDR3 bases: TGTGCCAGCAGCCCCTGTGGAGGGGTTAGGGGGGAGCTGTTTTTT. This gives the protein CASSPCGGVRGELFF.

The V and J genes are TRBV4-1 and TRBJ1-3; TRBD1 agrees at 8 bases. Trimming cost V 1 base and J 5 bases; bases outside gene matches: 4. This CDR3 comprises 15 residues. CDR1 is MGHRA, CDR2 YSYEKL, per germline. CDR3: CASSQAGTGRNTIYF. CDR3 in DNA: TGCGCCAGCAGCCAAGCTGGGACAGGTAGAAACACCATATATTTT.

CDR3 region: CASSLTGTSIETQYF. The CDR3 DNA sequence: TGTGCCAGCAGCTTAACCGGGACTAGCATTGAGACCCAGTACTTC. The chain carries TRBV7-9 and TRBJ2-5; TRBD2 agrees at 9 bases. This CDR3 is built from 15 residues. J gave up 5 bases and V 2 bases, and 6 bases lay outside the gene matches. Germline V gene lookup returns CDR1 SEHNR and CDR2 FQNEAQ (reference sequence). The full variable domain, completed using reference TRBV7-9 and TRBJ2-5, is DTGVSQNPRHKITKRGQNVTFRCDPISEHNRLYWYRQTLGQGPEFLTYFQNEAQLEKSRLLSDRFSAERPKGSFSTLEIQRTEQGDSAMYLCASSLTGTSIETQYFGPGTRLLVL.

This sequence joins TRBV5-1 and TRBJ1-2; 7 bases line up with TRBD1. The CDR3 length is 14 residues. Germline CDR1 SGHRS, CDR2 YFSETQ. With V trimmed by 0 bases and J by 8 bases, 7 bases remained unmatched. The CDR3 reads CASSLEQGVTGYTF. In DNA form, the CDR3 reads TGCGCCAGCAGCTTGGAGCAGGGGGTCACAGGCTACACCTTC.

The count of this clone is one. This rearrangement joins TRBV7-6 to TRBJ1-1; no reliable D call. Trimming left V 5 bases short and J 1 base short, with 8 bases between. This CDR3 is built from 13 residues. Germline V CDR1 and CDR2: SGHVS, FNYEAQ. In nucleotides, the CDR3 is TGTGCCAGCAGCCCCGGTCCGAACACTGAAGCTTTCTTT. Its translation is CASSPGPNTEAFF.

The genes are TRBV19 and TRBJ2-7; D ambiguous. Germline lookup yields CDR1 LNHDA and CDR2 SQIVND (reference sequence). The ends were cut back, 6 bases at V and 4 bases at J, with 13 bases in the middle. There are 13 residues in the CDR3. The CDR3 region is CASRTSDTYEQYF. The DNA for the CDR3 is TGTGCCAGTAGAACATCTGACACTTACGAGCAGTACTTC.

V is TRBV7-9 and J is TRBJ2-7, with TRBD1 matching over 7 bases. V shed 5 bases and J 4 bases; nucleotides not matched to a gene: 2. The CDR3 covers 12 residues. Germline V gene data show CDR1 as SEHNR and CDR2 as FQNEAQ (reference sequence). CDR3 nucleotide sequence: TGTGCCAGCAGCCGGGACAGATACGAGCAGTACTTC. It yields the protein CASSRDRYEQYF. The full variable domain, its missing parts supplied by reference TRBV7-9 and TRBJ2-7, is DTGVSQNPRHKITKRGQNVTFRCDPISEHNRLYWYRQTLGQGPEFLTYFQNEAQLEKSRLLSDRFSAERPKGSFSTLEIQRTEQGDSAMYLCASSRDRYEQYFGPGTRLTVT.

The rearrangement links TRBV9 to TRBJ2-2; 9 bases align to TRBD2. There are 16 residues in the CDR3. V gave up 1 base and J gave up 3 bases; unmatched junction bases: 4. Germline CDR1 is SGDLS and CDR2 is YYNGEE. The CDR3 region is CASSVSPSGDTGELFF. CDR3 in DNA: TGTGCCAGCAGCGTAAGCCCTAGCGGGGACACCGGGGAGCTGTTTTTT.

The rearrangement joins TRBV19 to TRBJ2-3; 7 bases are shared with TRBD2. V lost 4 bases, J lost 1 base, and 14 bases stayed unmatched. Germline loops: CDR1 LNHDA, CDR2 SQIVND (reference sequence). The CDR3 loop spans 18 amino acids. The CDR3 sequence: CASSNGGVWDSGTDTQYF. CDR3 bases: TGTGCCAGTAGTAATGGGGGGGTGTGGGATAGCGGCACAGATACGCAGTATTTT.

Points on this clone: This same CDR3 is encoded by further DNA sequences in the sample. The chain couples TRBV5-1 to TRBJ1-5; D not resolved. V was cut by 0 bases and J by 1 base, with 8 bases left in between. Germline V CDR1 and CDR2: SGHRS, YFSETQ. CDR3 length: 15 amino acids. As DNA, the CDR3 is TGCGCCAGCAGCTTGGATAGAGGGAGCAATCAGCCCCAGCATTTT. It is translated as CASSLDRGSNQPQHF.

The CDR3 DNA follows: TGTGCCAGCAGCTTAGCAGACAGCACCACCGGGGAGCTGTTTTTT. Translation gives CASSLADSTTGELFF. This rearrangement joins TRBV7-8 to TRBJ2-2; possible D gene TRBD1, 5 bases. The ends were cut back, 0 bases at V and 4 bases at J, with 9 bases in the middle. The CDR3 is 15 residues long. The V gene's germline CDR1 is SGHVS and CDR2 FQNEAQ.

The CDR3 here is CASSQTGGSYNEQFF. Here the CDR3 DNA reads TGTGCCAGCAGCCAAACAGGGGGGTCCTACAATGAGCAGTTCTTC. The rearrangement uses TRBV14 and TRBJ2-1; 8 bases align to TRBD1. The germline gives CDR1 SGHDN, CDR2 FVKESK. The ends lost 2 bases at V and 1 base at J; junction bases unmatched: 1. This CDR3 region has 15 residues.

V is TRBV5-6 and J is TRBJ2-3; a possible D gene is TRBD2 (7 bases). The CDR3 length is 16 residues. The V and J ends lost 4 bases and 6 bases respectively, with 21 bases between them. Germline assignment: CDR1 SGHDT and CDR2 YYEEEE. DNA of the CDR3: TGTGCCAGCAGCCTACTAACTGGGGGGGCAGAGGATACGCAGTATTTT. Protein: CASSLLTGGAEDTQYF.

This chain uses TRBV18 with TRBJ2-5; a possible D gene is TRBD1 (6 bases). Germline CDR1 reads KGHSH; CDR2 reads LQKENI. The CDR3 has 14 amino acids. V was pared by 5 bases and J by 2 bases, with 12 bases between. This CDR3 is CASSSTGLQETQYF. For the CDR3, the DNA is TGTGCCAGCTCATCTACAGGGCTACAAGAGACCCAGTACTTC. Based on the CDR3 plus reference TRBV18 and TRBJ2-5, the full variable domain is NAGVMQNPRHLVRRRGQEARLRCSPMKGHSHVYWYRQLPEEGLKFMVYLQKENIIDESGMPKERFSAEFPKEGPSILRIQQVVRGDSAAYFCASSSTGLQETQYFGPGTRLLVL.